This TCR beta chain was profiled in a study of a mutant IDH1 vaccine in newly diagnosed glioma. At the level of the study: Radiotherapy, temozolomide, or both had been given previously, and both were given to most.

Time point indicated: week 35, safety follow-up. Mutant IDH1 20-mer peptide, at 300 ug, made up each vaccine dose, with topical imiquimod. Remarks on this clone: Its antigen remains unidentified.

The CDR3 loop spans 15 amino acids. Sequenced by immunoSEQ multiplex PCR; TCRdb stores in-frame clones only, minus some. The sample has about 69,000 clones, approximately 86% seen once; the top ten hold roughly 2%. This sample comprised PBMCs, obtained from a glioma patient whose treatment included an IDH1 peptide vaccine. The sequence was obtained from a man younger than 45 with glioma. The chain employs TRBV21-1 and TRBJ2-7; the tabulated D call, TRBD2, remains unverified against the DNA. TRBV21-1 is shown as a pseudogene. The chain's CDR3 is CASSMGLAENYEQYF. As DNA, the CDR3 is TGTGCCAGCAGCATGGGACTAGCGGAAAACTACGAGCAGTACTTC.